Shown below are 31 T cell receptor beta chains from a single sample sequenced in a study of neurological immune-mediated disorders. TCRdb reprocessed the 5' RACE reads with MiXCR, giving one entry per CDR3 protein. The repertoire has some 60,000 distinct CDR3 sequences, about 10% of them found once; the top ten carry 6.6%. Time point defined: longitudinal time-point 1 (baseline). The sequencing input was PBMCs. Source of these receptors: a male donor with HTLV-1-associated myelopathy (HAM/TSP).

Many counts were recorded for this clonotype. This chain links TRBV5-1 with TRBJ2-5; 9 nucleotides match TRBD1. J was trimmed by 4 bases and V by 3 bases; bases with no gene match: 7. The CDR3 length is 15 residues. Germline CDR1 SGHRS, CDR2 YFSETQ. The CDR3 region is CASSSPDRGVETQYF. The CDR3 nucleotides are TGCGCCAGCAGCTCCCCGGACAGGGGCGTAGAGACCCAGTACTTC.

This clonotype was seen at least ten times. CDR3 amino acids: CASSKDDDANGGQCEKLFF. The CDR3 coding sequence is TGTGCCAGCAGCAAAGATGATGACGCAAATGGGGGACAATGTGAAAAACTGTTTTTT. The chain couples TRBV21-1 to TRBJ1-4; the table's D gene call, TRBD1, was not cross checked with the DNA. TRBV21-1 is tagged as a pseudogene. This CDR3 has 19 residues.

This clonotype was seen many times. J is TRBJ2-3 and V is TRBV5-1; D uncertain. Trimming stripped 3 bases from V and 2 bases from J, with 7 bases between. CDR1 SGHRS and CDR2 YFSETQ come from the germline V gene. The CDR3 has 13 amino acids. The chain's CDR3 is CASSWTYTDTQYF. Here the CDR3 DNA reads TGCGCCAGCAGCTGGACCTACACAGATACGCAGTATTTT.

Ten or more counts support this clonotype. The CDR3 is CSARDPPGGGKHAEKLFF. CDR3 bases: TGCAGTGCTAGAGACCCTCCCGGGGGGGGCAAGCATGCTGAAAAACTGTTTTTT. This chain connects TRBV20-1 to TRBJ1-4; possible D gene TRBD1, 6 bases. Germline CDR1 is DFQATT and CDR2 is SNEGSKA (reference sequence). This CDR3 contains 18 residues. Trimming removed 0 bases at V and 7 bases at J, with 24 bases between.

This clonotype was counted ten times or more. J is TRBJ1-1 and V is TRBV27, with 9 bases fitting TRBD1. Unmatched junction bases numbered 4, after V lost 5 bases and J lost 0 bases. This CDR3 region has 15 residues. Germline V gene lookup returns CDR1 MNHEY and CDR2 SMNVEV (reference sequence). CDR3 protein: CASSPWTGVNTEAFF. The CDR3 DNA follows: TGTGCCAGCAGTCCATGGACAGGGGTGAACACTGAAGCTTTCTTT.

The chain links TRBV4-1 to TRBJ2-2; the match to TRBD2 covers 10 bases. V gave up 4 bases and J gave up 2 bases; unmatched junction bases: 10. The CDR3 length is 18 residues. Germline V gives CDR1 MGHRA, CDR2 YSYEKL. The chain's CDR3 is CASSRMEGLALNTGELFF. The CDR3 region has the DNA TGCGCCAGCAGCCGGATGGAGGGACTAGCGTTAAACACCGGGGAGCTGTTTTTT.

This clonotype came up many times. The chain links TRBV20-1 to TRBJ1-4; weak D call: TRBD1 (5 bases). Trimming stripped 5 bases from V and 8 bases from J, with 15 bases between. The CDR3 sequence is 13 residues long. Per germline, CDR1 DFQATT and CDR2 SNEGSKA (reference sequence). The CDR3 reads CSALGAGREKLFF. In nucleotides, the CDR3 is TGCAGTGCTCTCGGAGCAGGGAGAGAAAAACTGTTTTTT.

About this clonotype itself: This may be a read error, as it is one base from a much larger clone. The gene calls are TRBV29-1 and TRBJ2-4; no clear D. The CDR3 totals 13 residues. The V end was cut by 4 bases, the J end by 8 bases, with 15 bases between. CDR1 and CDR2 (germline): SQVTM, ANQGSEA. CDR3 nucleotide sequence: TGCAGCGTTGTGCCCGGGCGTAGTGACATTCAGTACTTC. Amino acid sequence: CSVVPGRSDIQYF.

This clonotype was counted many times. CDR3 amino acids: CASSLPRSSYEQYF. The CDR3 nucleotides are TGTGCCAGCTCACTCCCCAGGAGCTCCTACGAGCAGTACTTC. The chain joins TRBV18 to TRBJ2-7; D gene ambiguous. V was cut by 4 bases and J by 0 bases, with 10 bases left in between. This CDR3 region has 14 residues. Germline V CDR1 and CDR2: KGHSH, LQKENI.

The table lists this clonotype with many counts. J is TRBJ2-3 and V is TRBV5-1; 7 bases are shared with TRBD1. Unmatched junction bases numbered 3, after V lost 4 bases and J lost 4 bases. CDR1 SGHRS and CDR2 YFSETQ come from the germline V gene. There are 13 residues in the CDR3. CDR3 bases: TGCGCCAGCAGCCTGAGGGGGCCAGATACGCAGTATTTT. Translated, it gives CASSLRGPDTQYF. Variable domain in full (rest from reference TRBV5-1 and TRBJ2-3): KAGVTQTPRYLIKTRGQQVTLSCSPISGHRSVSWYQQTPGQGLQFLFEYFSETQRNKGNFPGRFSGRQFSNSRSEMNVSTLELGDSALYLCASSLRGPDTQYFGPGTRLTVL.

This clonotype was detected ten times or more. The CDR3 reads CSARSRRKDNEQFF. The CDR3, as DNA: TGCAGTGCTAGATCCCGAAGGAAGGACAATGAGCAGTTCTTC. The chain has TRBV20-1 and TRBJ2-1; D not certain. Per germline, CDR1 DFQATT and CDR2 SNEGSKA (reference sequence). Trimming stripped 2 bases from V and 5 bases from J, with 13 bases between. The CDR3 spans 14 residues.

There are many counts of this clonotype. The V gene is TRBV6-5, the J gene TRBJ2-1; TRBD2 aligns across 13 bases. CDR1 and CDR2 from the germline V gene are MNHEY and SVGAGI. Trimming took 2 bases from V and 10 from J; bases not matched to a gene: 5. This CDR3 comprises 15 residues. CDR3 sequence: CASSYQLAGGTEQFF. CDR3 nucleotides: TGTGCCAGCAGTTACCAACTAGCGGGGGGGACCGAGCAGTTCTTC.

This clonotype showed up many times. CDR3 in amino acids: CSASQRGPYNEQFF. In DNA, the CDR3 is TGCAGTGCTTCCCAGCGGGGGCCCTACAATGAGCAGTTCTTC. J is TRBJ2-1 and V is TRBV20-1, with 8 bases matching TRBD2. The junction had 5 bases not matched to a gene; V was cut back by 5 bases and J by 2 bases. CDR3 length equals 14 residues. Germline loops: CDR1 DFQATT, CDR2 SNEGSKA (reference sequence).

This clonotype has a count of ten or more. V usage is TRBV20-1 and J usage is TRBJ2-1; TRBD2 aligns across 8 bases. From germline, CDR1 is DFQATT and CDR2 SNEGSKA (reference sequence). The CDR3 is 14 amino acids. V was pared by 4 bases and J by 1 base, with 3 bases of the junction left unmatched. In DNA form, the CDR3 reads TGCAGTGCTACGGGGGGGCCGTCCTACAATGAGCAGTTCTTC. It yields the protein CSATGGPSYNEQFF.

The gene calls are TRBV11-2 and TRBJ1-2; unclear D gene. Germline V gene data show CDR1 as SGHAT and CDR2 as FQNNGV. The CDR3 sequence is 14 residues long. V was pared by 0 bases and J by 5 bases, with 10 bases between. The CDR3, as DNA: TGTGCCAGCAGCTTAGATCGTCCCTCTTATGGCTACACCTTC. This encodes CASSLDRPSYGYTF.

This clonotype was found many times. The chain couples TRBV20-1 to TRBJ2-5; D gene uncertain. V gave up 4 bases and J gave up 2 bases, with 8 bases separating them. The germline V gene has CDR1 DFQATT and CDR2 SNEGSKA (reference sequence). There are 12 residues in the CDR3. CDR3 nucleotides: TGCAGTGCTATCAGGTTACAAGAGACCCAGTACTTC. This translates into CSAIRLQETQYF.

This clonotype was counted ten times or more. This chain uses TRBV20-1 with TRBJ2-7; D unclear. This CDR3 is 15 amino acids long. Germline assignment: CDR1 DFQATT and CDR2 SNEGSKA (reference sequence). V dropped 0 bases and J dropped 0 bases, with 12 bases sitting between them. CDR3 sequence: CSARDGRRSSYEQYF. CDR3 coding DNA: TGCAGTGCTAGAGATGGGCGGAGAAGCTCCTACGAGCAGTACTTC.

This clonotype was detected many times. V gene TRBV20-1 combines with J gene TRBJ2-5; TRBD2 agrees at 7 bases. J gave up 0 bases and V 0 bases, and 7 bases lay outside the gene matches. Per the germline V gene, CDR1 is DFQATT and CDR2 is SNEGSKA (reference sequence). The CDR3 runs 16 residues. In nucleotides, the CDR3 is TGCAGTGCTAGAGATCCGCGCGGGGGTAACCAAGAGACCCAGTACTTC. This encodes CSARDPRGGNQETQYF.

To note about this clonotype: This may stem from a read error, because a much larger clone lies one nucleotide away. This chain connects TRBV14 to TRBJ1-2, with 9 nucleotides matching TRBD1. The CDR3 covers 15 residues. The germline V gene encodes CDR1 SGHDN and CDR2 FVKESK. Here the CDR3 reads CANSQATGGSYGYTF. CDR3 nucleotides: TGTGCCAACAGCCAAGCTACAGGGGGCAGCTATGGCTACACCTTC.

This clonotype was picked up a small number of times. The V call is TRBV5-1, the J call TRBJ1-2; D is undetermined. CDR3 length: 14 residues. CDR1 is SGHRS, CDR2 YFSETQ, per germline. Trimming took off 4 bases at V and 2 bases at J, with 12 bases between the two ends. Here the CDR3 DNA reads TGCGCCAGCAGCCCCGATCCGGGGAACTATGGCTACACCTTC. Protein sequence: CASSPDPGNYGYTF.

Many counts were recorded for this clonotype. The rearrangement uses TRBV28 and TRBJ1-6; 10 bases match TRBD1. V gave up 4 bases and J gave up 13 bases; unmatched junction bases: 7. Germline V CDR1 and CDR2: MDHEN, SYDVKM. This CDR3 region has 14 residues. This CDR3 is CASSWGTGDAPLHF. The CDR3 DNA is TGTGCCAGCAGTTGGGGGACAGGGGACGCTCCCCTCCACTTT.

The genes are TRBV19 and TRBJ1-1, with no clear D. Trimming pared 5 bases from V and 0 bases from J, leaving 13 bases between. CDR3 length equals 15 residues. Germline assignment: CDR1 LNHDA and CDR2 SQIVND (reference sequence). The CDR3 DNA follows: TGTGCCAGTAGTGACATTGCCAGCATGAACACTGAAGCTTTCTTT. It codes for CASSDIASMNTEAFF.

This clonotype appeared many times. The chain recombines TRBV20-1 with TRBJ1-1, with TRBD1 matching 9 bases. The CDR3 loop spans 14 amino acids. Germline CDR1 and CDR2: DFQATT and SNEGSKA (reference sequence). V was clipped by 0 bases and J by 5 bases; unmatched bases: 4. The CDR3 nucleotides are TGCAGTGCTAGAGAAGGGACAGGGAGGACTGAAGCTTTCTTT. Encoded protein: CSAREGTGRTEAFF.

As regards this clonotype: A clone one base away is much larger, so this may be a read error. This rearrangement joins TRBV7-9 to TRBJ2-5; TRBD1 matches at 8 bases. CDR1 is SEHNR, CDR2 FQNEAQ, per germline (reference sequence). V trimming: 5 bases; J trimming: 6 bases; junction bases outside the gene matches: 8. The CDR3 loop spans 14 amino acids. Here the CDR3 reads CASSPGQVTQTQYF. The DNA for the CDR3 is TGTGCCAGCAGCCCGGGACAGGTAACACAGACCCAGTACTTC.

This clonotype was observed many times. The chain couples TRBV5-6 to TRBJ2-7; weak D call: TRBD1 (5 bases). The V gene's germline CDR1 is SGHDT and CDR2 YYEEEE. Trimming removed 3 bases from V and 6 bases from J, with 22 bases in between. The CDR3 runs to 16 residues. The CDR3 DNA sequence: TGTGCCAGCAGCTCGGACAACCTTGGGTCCTCCGGCGAGCAGTACTTC. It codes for CASSSDNLGSSGEQYF. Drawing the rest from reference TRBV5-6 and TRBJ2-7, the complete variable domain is DAGVTQSPTHLIKTRGQQVTLRCSPKSGHDTVSWYQQALGQGPQFIFQYYEEEERQRGNFPDRFSGHQFPNYSSELNVNALLLGDSALYLCASSSDNLGSSGEQYFGPGTRLTVT.

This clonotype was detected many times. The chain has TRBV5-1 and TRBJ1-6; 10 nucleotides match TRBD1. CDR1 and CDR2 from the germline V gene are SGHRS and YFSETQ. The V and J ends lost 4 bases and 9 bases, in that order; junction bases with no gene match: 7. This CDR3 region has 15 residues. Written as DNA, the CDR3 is TGCGCCAGCAGCGGTTCCGGGACAGGGGTTTCACCCCTCCACTTT. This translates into CASSGSGTGVSPLHF.

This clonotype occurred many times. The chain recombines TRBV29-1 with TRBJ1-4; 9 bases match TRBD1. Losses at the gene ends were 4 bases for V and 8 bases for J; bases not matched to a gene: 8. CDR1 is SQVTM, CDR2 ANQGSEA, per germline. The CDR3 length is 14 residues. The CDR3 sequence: CSVVRSDRGEKLFF. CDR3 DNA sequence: TGCAGCGTTGTTCGATCGGACAGGGGAGAAAAACTGTTTTTT.

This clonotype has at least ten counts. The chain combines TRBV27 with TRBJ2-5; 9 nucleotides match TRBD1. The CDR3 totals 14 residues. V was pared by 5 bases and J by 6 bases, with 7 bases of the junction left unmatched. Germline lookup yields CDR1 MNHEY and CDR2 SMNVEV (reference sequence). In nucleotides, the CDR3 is TGTGCCAGCAGTCCGACAGGGGGATTGAAGACCCAGTACTTC. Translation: CASSPTGGLKTQYF.

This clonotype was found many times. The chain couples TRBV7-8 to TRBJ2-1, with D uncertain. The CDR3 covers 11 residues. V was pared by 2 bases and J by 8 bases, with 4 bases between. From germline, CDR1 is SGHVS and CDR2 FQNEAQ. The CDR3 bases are TGTGCCAGCAGCTTAAAGGATGAGCAGTTCTTC. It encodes CASSLKDEQFF.

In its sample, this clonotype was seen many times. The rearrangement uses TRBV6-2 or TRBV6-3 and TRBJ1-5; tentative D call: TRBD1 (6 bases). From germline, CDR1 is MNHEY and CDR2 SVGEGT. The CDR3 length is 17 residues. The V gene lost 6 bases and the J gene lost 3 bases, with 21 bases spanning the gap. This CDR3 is CASRAGTPPVNNQPQHF. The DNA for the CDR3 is TGTGCCAGCAGGGCCGGGACACCCCCAGTCAACAATCAGCCCCAGCATTTT.

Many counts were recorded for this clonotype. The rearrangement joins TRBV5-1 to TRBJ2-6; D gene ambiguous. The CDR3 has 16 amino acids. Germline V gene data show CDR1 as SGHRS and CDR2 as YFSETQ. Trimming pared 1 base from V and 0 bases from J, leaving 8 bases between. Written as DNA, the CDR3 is TGCGCCAGCAGCTTGCGCCCATTCTCTGGGGCCAACGTCCTGACTTTC. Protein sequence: CASSLRPFSGANVLTF. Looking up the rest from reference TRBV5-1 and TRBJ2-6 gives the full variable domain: KAGVTQTPRYLIKTRGQQVTLSCSPISGHRSVSWYQQTPGQGLQFLFEYFSETQRNKGNFPGRFSGRQFSNSRSEMNVSTLELGDSALYLCASSLRPFSGANVLTFGAGSRLTVL.